This T cell receptor beta chain was documented in a study of T cells after yellow fever vaccination. Study findings and constraints: The secondary T-cell response peaked on day 5, not day 15, but was weaker. Highly abundant clonotypes carried over from the bulk population could end up in FACS-sorted repertoires as contaminants.

This clonotype was seen a few times. The target antigen is unknown. CDR1 and CDR2 (germline): SGHTA, FQGNSA. This CDR3 region has 15 residues. The germline V and J ends were trimmed by 1 base and 3 bases, with 11 bases remaining between them. Making TCR cDNA involved 5'RACE template switching, which added UMIs and a universal primer site. TCRdb reprocessed the 5' RACE reads via MiXCR and lists one record per CDR3 protein. Among about 130,000 distinct CDR3 sequences listed, under 8.5% were seen once. The material was CD4+ T cells sorted from PBMCs, obtained about 10 days after the first yellow fever vaccination. This chain links TRBV7-2 with TRBJ2-3; the D is unclear. The clonotype comes from a man aged 18-30 years who received the YFV17D yellow fever vaccine. CDR3 DNA sequence: TGTGCCAGCAGCTTAGGCCTAGACCGTACAGATACGCAGTATTTT. Its protein is CASSLGLDRTDTQYF. Using reference TRBV7-2 and TRBJ2-3 for the parts outside the CDR3, the full variable domain is GAGVSQSPSNKVTEKGKDVELRCDPISGHTALYWYRQSLGQGLEFLIYFQGNSAPDKSGLPSDRFSAERTGGSVSTLTIQRTQQEDSAVYLCASSLGLDRTDTQYFGPGTRLTVL.